This TCR beta chain was observed in a study of identical twins. About this clonotype: Its antigen remains unknown.

Whole-study results and caveats: For cord blood, abundant beta clonotypes had fewer insertions, unlike memory repertoires, which showed none.

MiXCR was run by TCRdb on the 5' RACE reads, yielding one entry per CDR3 protein. The sample carries 600,000 to 850,000 distinct CDR3 sequences, 15% to 20% recorded once. The CDR3 is made up of 11 amino acids. V lost 9 bases, J lost 3 bases, and 6 bases lay in between. CDR1 is ENHRY and CDR2 is SYGVKD in the germline V gene. Another study also made use of these data, one on T cells expressing NK-cell markers. From that paper: According to the study, TCR beta repertoires originated from sorted CD3+CD56+NKG2C+, CD3+CD56+NKG2C- and CD3+CD56-NKG2C+ T cells. In a group of about six donors, dominant NKG2C+ clonotypes represented about 1.0-7.5% of CD8+ T cells. These clonotypes, the leaders elsewhere, also led the CD3+CD56-NKG2C+ fraction in a few donors.

The gene calls are TRBV10-3 and TRBJ2-1; no reliable D call. This TCR came from a woman aged 18 to 35 in good health. Source material: PBMCs. CDR3 sequence: CAIDGYNEQFF. The CDR3 bases are TGTGCCATTGACGGCTACAATGAGCAGTTCTTC.